Listed below are T cell receptor beta chains from one sample, sequenced in a study of cytomegalovirus exposure and HLA in healthy donors. The protocol was immunoSEQ multiplex PCR, while the TCRdb copy is restricted to in-frame clones and leaves out a portion. The sample carries roughly 130,000 clones, approximately 74% recorded once. The specimen sequenced was PBMCs. The receptors were gathered from a man younger than 35 in good health and CMV-seropositive. The CDR3 runs from the conserved cysteine through the conserved F or W. A D gene is named only where the DNA matches it firmly. Clone size is given for some rows only: seen once, a few or many times, or a class if the clone is expanded.

J,V,size,D,DNA,CDR3
TRBJ2-1,TRBV29-1,.,TRBD1,TGCAGCGTCGATGCCGGACAGGGAAACAATGAGCAGTTCTTC,CSVDAGQGNNEQFF
TRBJ2-2,TRBV5-1,.,TRBD1,TGCGCCAGCAGCGAACTTGGGACAGGGCCCTACACCGGGGAGCTGTTTTTT,CASSELGTGPYTGELFF
TRBJ2-7,TRBV6-1,.,.,TGTGCCAGCAGTGAAGCGCAGGGTTCCCCCTCCTACGAGCAGTACTTC,CASSEAQGSPSYEQYF
TRBJ2-1,TRBV10-1,.,TRBD2,TGCGCCAGCGCCGAGGGGACTAGCGGGTCCGTAGGTTTATACAATGAGCAGTTCTTC,CASAEGTSGSVGLYNEQFF
TRBJ2-7,TRBV15,.,.,TGTGCCACCAGCAGGGAGTCCAGGCTAATGGGGCGCTACGAGCAGTACTTC,CATSRESRLMGRYEQYF
TRBJ2-1,TRBV7-7,.,TRBD2,TGTGCTAGCAGCCCACTAGCGGGGTCAGACAATGAGCAGTTCTTC,CASSPLAGSDNEQFF
TRBJ2-7,TRBV18,.,.,TGTGCCAGCTCACACCGGACACGGTCCTACGAGCAGTACTTC,CASSHRTRSYEQYF
TRBJ2-5,TRBV9,.,.,TGTGCCAGCAGCGCCCTAGGTGAGACCCAGTACTTC,CASSALGETQYF
TRBJ1-4,TRBV7-9,.,TRBD1,TGTGCCAGCAGACAGGGGGTTAATGAAAAACTGTTTTTT,CASRQGVNEKLFF
TRBJ1-6,TRBV6-6,few,.,TGTGCCAGCACCCTATTTTCAGGGTTGTCACCCCTCCACTTT,CASTLFSGLSPLHF
TRBJ1-4,TRBV6-5,.,.,TGTGCCAGCAGTCGACAGGCGCCTAATGAAAAACTGTTTTTT,CASSRQAPNEKLFF
TRBJ1-2,TRBV7-8,.,TRBD1,TGTGCCAGCAGCTCCAACAGGGGCCACTATGGCTACACCTTC,CASSSNRGHYGYTF
TRBJ1-2,TRBV4-3,.,TRBD1,TGCGCCAGCAGCCAAGATTCGACAGGGACTTACTATGGCTACACCTTC,CASSQDSTGTYYGYTF
TRBJ2-2,TRBV19,.,.,TGTGCCAGTAGAAGAGGACAGAGGGACACCGGGGAGCTGTTTTTT,CASRRGQRDTGELFF
TRBJ1-1,TRBV7-2,.,.,TGTGCCAGCAGCTTCGGCAGGGCGAACACTGAAGCTTTCTTT,CASSFGRANTEAFF
TRBJ2-7,TRBV5-1,.,.,TGCGCCAGCAGCTTGGGCACAGGTGGGATCTACGAGCAGTACTTC,CASSLGTGGIYEQYF
TRBJ2-3,TRBV7-9,.,TRBD2,TGTGCCAGCAGTTATGGACTAGCGGGTACAGATACGCAGTATTTT,CASSYGLAGTDTQYF
TRBJ1-2,TRBV5-8,.,.,TGTGCCAGCAGCTTGACAACAGGGTGGAACTATGGCTACACCTTC,CASSLTTGWNYGYTF
TRBJ1-2,TRBV6-5,once,.,TGTGCCAGCAGTTCGTGGCCCTCCGACAGGAGTAATGGCTACACCTTC,CASSSWPSDRSNGYTF
TRBJ2-7,TRBV6-6,once,TRBD1,TGTGCCAGCAGTTCCATCAGGGGGTGGTACGAGCAGTACTTC,CASSSIRGWYEQYF
TRBJ2-7,TRBV18,.,.,TGTGCCAGCTCACCGGAAGGACTCTACGAGCAGTACTTC,CASSPEGLYEQYF
TRBJ1-1,TRBV14,once,TRBD1,TGTGCCAGCAGCTCAACGGACAGGGCAGTGAACACTGAAGCTTTCTTT,CASSSTDRAVNTEAFF
TRBJ1-1,TRBV29-1,few,.,TGCAGCGGGCGGGTACAGGGAAGGGGAACTGAAGCTTTCTTT,CSGRVQGRGTEAFF
TRBJ2-5,TRBV9,.,TRBD1,TGTGCCAGCAGCGCGACAGGGGTCCAAGAGACCCAGTACTTC,CASSATGVQETQYF
TRBJ2-1,TRBV7-7,.,TRBD2,TGTGCTAGCAGCTCCGGGACTAGCGGGGGGGCGTCTAATGAGCAGTTCTTC,CASSSGTSGGASNEQFF
TRBJ2-7,TRBV5-6,.,.,TGTGCCAGCAGCTTGGTGGCAGTCTACGAGCAGTACTTC,CASSLVAVYEQYF
TRBJ2-6,TRBV5-4,many,.,TGTGCCAGCAGCTTGGTGGGGGCCTCTGGGGCCAACGTCCTGACTTTC,CASSLVGASGANVLTF
TRBJ1-5,TRBV11-2,.,.,TGTGCCAGCAGCTTAGGGCCAGATAGCAATCAGCCCCAGCATTTT,CASSLGPDSNQPQHF
TRBJ2-6,TRBV14,few,.,TGTGCCAGCAGCCAAGGCAGCGCTGGGGCCAACGTCCTGACTTTC,CASSQGSAGANVLTF
TRBJ2-3,TRBV6-5,once,TRBD2,TGTGCCAGCAGTTACGGGACTAGCGGGGGGACAGATACGCAGTATTTT,CASSYGTSGGTDTQYF
TRBJ2-3,TRBV9,once,TRBD2,TGTGCCAGCAGCGGGGATCCCTGGGCGGGGGGGCCAGATACGCAGTATTTT,CASSGDPWAGGPDTQYF